This T cell receptor beta chain was retrieved from a study of blood T cell repertoires in COVID-19 (dated by TCRdb to 2019 to 2021). About the study as a whole: Collaborator samples came from the United States, Italy and Spain and covered acute and convalescent phases of COVID-19. The material from the prospective study consisted of cDNA or gDNA derived from T cells, B-cell-depleted T cells, or PBMCs. Deeply sampled blood TCRbeta repertoires from subjects exposed to, actively infected with, or recovered from COVID-19 were included in the dataset. The repertoires were released in a freely available public database meant as a resource for research on the immune response to SARS-CoV-2. Samples came from the ongoing ImmuneRACE study (first 160 participants) plus 1,254 subjects from 6 global collaborators. A de-identified subject ID, COVID-19 status, age in years and sex were almost always included in the sample metadata. HLA class I and class II types, where available, came from metadata supplied by the sample provider rather than from assay-based typing. Overall study results and their limits: Clinical and demographic metadata were provided uncurated, with the amount varying by source and participant.

CDR1 GTSNPN and CDR2 SVGIG are derived from the germline V gene (reference sequence). V is trimmed back by 5 bases and J by 6 bases, and the junction contains 13 bases that no gene match accounts for. Its CDR3 holds 17 amino acids, cysteine through phenylalanine. Only CDR3 DNA remains: 51 bases, in frame from the first base. The immunoSEQ Assay, a bias-controlled multiplex PCR, was used to amplify TCRbeta CDR3 regions from genomic DNA. As for the authors' bioinformatics: The number of nucleated cells in each sample was estimated by amplification of reference gene primers within the assay. To quantify the absolute abundance of each unique TCRbeta CDR3 rearrangement, sequence reads were collapsed and filtered. For each sample, productive Simpson clonality was calculated as the square root of Simpson's diversity index over productive rearrangements. TCRdb mirrors the immuneACCESS table, restricted to in-frame sequences. Some clones are absent from its copies; in checked studies, under half trace to an unresolved V gene, and the reason for the others is unknown. The V and J calls and clone size come from that table; D and trimming were worked out from the DNA. In this sample the table shows 180,000 or so clones, about nine tenths of which occur a single time. The ten largest clones add up to 1.5% to 2% of the sample.

Collaborating institutions collected whole blood in K2EDTA tubes following their own protocols. For TCRbeta analysis, collaborator samples were shipped as frozen whole blood, as isolated PBMCs, or as DNA extracted from either sample type. With regard to this clone: The clone's antigen remains unknown. Base qualities are not provided; no much larger clone lies one nucleotide away.

The sample taken for sequencing was peripheral blood. This TCR came from a man aged 18 to 35 with active or convalescent COVID-19. This chain is built from TRBV30 and TRBJ2-1, and 13 bases in between align with TRBD2. CDR3 reads: CAWGGARTSGSINEQFF. The DNA sequence is as follows: TGTGCCTGGGGGGGGGCCCGGACTAGCGGGAGTATCAATGAGCAGTTCTTC.